What follows are 22 T cell receptor beta chains derived from one specimen sequenced in a study of Tregs in tolerant kidney transplant recipients. TCRdb's table, derived via immunoSEQ multiplex PCR, lists solely in-frame clones and lacks some. The table shows around 9,700 clones, with 91% occurring only once. No antigen has been identified for these receptors. The starting material was Tregs from blood cultured with allogeneic cells, obtained before the transplant. The receptor source for this set is a human patient who received a combined kidney and bone marrow transplant.

V usage is TRBV9 and J usage is TRBJ1-2; D is unclear. From germline, CDR1 is SGDLS and CDR2 YYNGEE. The CDR3 length is 16 residues. Trimming removed 0 bases at V and 0 bases at J, with 12 bases between. CDR3 protein: CASSVECLLANYGYTF. The CDR3 nucleotides are TGTGCCAGCAGCGTAGAATGTCTATTAGCTAACTATGGCTACACCTTC.

The chain joins TRBV6-5 to TRBJ1-1; D not certain. Germline values: CDR1 MNHEY, CDR2 SVGAGI. The CDR3 has 12 residues. V was clipped by 5 bases and J by 11 bases, with 15 bases between them. The DNA of the CDR3 is TGTGCCAGCAGTGAGTCAGTTCCTCGGGCTTTCTTT. This sequence encodes CASSESVPRAFF.

The rearrangement uses TRBV7-3 and TRBJ2-1; tentatively, D is TRBD1 or TRBD2 (5 bases each). The germline gives CDR1 SGHTA, CDR2 FQGTGA. The CDR3 contains 15 residues. Trimming removed 3 bases at V and 7 bases at J, with 16 bases between. CDR3 amino acids: CASSFTSGSWNEQFF. CDR3 nucleotide sequence: TGTGCCAGCAGCTTTACTTCAGGGAGTTGGAATGAGCAGTTCTTC.

The chain carries TRBV2 and TRBJ2-7; D unclear. The CDR3 extends over 11 amino acids. Germline CDR1 and CDR2: SNHLY and FYNNEI. Trimming took 3 bases from V and 4 from J, leaving 4 bases between them. The CDR3 DNA follows: TGTGCCAGCAGTGACAGATACGAGCAGTACTTC. Translated, it gives CASSDRYEQYF.

The CDR3 nucleotides read TGTGCCAGCTCCCCGAGACTCATGAACACTGAAGCTTTCTTT. Protein sequence: CASSPRLMNTEAFF. This chain connects TRBV18 to TRBJ1-1; D ambiguous. This CDR3 comprises 14 residues. V was trimmed by 6 bases and J by 0 bases, leaving 11 bases between them. The germline gives CDR1 KGHSH, CDR2 LQKENI.

The genes are TRBV2 and TRBJ2-1, with 9 bases aligning to TRBD2. Trimming removed 3 bases from V and 0 bases from J; junction bases left unmatched: 3. Germline assignment: CDR1 SNHLY and CDR2 FYNNEI. This CDR3 has 16 amino acids. The CDR3 sequence: CASSDASGASYNEQFF. Here the CDR3 DNA reads TGTGCCAGCAGTGACGCTAGCGGGGCCTCCTACAATGAGCAGTTCTTC.

The sample holds one count of this clone. This chain uses TRBV14 with TRBJ1-1; D is unresolved. CDR3 length: 16 amino acids. V was shortened by 0 bases and J by 1 base, with 12 bases between the two germline ends. Germline assignment: CDR1 SGHDN and CDR2 FVKESK. The DNA of the CDR3 is TGTGCCAGCAGCCAAGAATACCCCAGTGCGAACACTGAAGCTTTCTTT. This translates into CASSQEYPSANTEAFF.

The rearrangement uses TRBV18 and TRBJ2-4; either TRBD1 or TRBD2 may fit D (6 bases each). Germline CDR1 reads KGHSH; CDR2 reads LQKENI. V was shortened by 3 bases and J by 8 bases, with 11 bases between the two germline ends. This CDR3 region has 13 residues. The CDR3 nucleotides read TGTGCCAGCTCACCCTCAGGGGAGGACATTCAGTACTTC. This translates into CASSPSGEDIQYF.

The chain carries TRBV7-2 and TRBJ2-1; D may be TRBD1 (8 bases). CDR1 and CDR2 from the germline V gene are SGHTA and FQGNSA. V was pared by 6 bases and J by 4 bases, with 13 bases between. The CDR3 spans 14 residues. The CDR3 nucleotides are TGTGCCAGCAGAACAGGGGGAGGGTACAATGAGCAGTTCTTC. This gives the protein CASRTGGGYNEQFF.

With regard to this clone: The sample has other DNA sequences that encode this CDR3 too. This sequence joins TRBV6-1 and TRBJ1-1, with 7 bases fitting TRBD1. The germline gives CDR1 MNHNS, CDR2 SASEGT. This CDR3 comprises 14 residues. V lost 6 bases to trimming and J lost 8 bases; unmatched junction nucleotides: 12. This chain's CDR3 is CASSVKHRGREAFF. DNA for the CDR3: TGTGCCAGCAGCGTTAAACACAGGGGCCGCGAAGCTTTCTTT.

V gene TRBV7-9 combines with J gene TRBJ1-6, with D unresolved. This CDR3 is built from 13 residues. Germline V lookup: CDR1 SEHNR, CDR2 FQNEAQ (reference sequence). The V gene lost 6 bases and the J gene lost 10 bases, with 13 bases spanning the gap. Written as DNA, the CDR3 is TGTGCCAGCAGGGATAGGACGGAATCACCCCTCCACTTT. It yields the protein CASRDRTESPLHF.

The CDR3 reads CASSEGVASAGNEQFF. As DNA, the CDR3 is TGTGCCAGCAGTGAAGGGGTAGCGTCGGCGGGAAATGAGCAGTTCTTC. The rearrangement uses TRBV6-1 and TRBJ2-1, with D possibly being TRBD2 (6 bases). The CDR3 contains 16 residues. The germline V and J ends were trimmed by 1 base and 7 bases, with 17 bases remaining between them. Per the germline V gene, CDR1 is MNHNS and CDR2 is SASEGT.

The chain links TRBV30 to TRBJ1-2, with D uncertain. This CDR3 comprises 13 residues. Trimming cost V 0 bases and J 6 bases, with 11 bases left between them. Germline V lookup: CDR1 GTSNPN, CDR2 SVGIG (reference sequence). The CDR3 spells CAWSVIIIDGYTF. CDR3 nucleotide sequence: TGTGCCTGGAGTGTAATAATAATTGATGGCTACACCTTC.

V usage is TRBV19 and J usage is TRBJ1-2; D possibly corresponds to TRBD1 (5 bases). The germline CDR1 and CDR2 sequences are LNHDA and SQIVND (reference sequence). Trimming shortened V by 2 bases and J by 4 bases, and 14 bases separated the two germline ends. This CDR3 region has 15 residues. CDR3 coding DNA: TGTGCCAGTAGTATACCGTACGGGACGCTCTATGGCTACACCTTC. As protein: CASSIPYGTLYGYTF.

The chain recombines TRBV7-8 with TRBJ2-1, with D maybe TRBD2 (5 bases). The V end was cut by 5 bases, the J end by 0 bases, with 17 bases between. CDR3 length: 17 amino acids. From germline, CDR1 is SGHVS and CDR2 FQNEAQ. The CDR3 loop reads CASSPWTYQGSYNEQFF. In DNA form, the CDR3 reads TGTGCCAGCAGCCCTTGGACTTACCAAGGCTCCTACAATGAGCAGTTCTTC.

This clone was counted only a few times. This rearrangement joins TRBV11-2 to TRBJ2-3; 11 bases agree with TRBD2. Trimming took 1 base from V and 1 from J; bases not matched to a gene: 4. The CDR3 covers 17 residues. Germline V CDR1 and CDR2: SGHAT, FQNNGV. CDR3 loop: CASSLVVLAGGTDTQYF. The DNA for the CDR3 is TGTGCCAGCAGCTTAGTCGTACTAGCGGGGGGCACAGATACGCAGTATTTT.

The chain joins TRBV9 to TRBJ1-2, with D unclear. This CDR3 has 15 residues. V lost 0 bases, J lost 4 bases, and 13 bases lay in between. CDR1 SGDLS and CDR2 YYNGEE come from the germline V gene. CDR3 protein: CASSVVEEGGYGYTF. CDR3 DNA sequence: TGTGCCAGCAGCGTAGTAGAAGAGGGAGGCTATGGCTACACCTTC.

This clone was found once. This rearrangement joins TRBV18 to TRBJ1-2; 9 bases are shared with TRBD1. Looked up from germline, CDR1 is KGHSH and CDR2 is LQKENI. V dropped 6 bases and J dropped 4; count of bases not matched to a gene: 9. The CDR3 spans 15 residues. The CDR3 loop is CASSSTGGSLYGYTF. CDR3 in DNA: TGTGCCAGCTCGTCGACAGGGGGGAGTCTCTATGGCTACACCTTC.

The rearrangement links TRBV5-1 to TRBJ1-2; D remains unclear. Germline-derived CDR1 and CDR2 are SGHRS and YFSETQ. V lost 0 bases and J lost 4, with 10 bases in between. This CDR3 has 14 residues. CDR3 DNA sequence: TGCGCCAGCAGCTTGGTCCACCCCCGCTATGGCTACACCTTC. Encoded protein: CASSLVHPRYGYTF.

In DNA form, the CDR3 reads TGTGCCAGCAGTGATCTACAGGGCAATGAGCAGTTCTTC. It translates to CASSDLQGNEQFF. V and J are TRBV25-1 and TRBJ2-1; perhaps TRBD1 as D (6 bases). V lost 3 bases and J lost 6, with 9 bases in between. Germline V gene lookup returns CDR1 MGHDK and CDR2 SYGVNS. The CDR3 is 13 amino acids.

The chain couples TRBV2 to TRBJ1-4, with a tentative D call TRBD1 (6 bases). The V and J ends lost 3 bases and 12 bases respectively, with 11 bases between them. The CDR3 has 12 amino acids. Germline values: CDR1 SNHLY, CDR2 FYNNEI. The CDR3 loop is CASSEGTKQLFF. The DNA for the CDR3 is TGTGCCAGCAGTGAGGGGACAAAACAACTGTTTTTT. Full variable domain (remainder filled in from reference TRBV2 and TRBJ1-4): EPEVTQTPSHQVTQMGQEVILRCVPISNHLYFYWYRQILGQKVEFLVSFYNNEISEKSEIFDDQFSVERPDGSNFTLKIRSTKLEDSAMYFCASSEGTKQLFFGSGTQLSVL.

The chain is built from TRBV5-1 and TRBJ2-2; no reliable D call. V lost 2 bases and J lost 2, with 7 bases in between. This CDR3 spans 14 amino acids. The germline V gene has CDR1 SGHRS and CDR2 YFSETQ. The CDR3 DNA reads TGCGCCAGCAGCTTCCATCTCAACACCGGGGAGCTGTTTTTT. Translated: CASSFHLNTGELFF.